This is a list of T cell receptor beta chains from one sample in a study of T cells in localized non-small cell lung cancer. Data came from immunoSEQ multiplex PCR; TCRdb stores just in-frame clones and leaves some out. The sample yields about 74,000 clones, about four fifths seen once. The sequences come from peripheral blood, collected before any cancer treatment. These receptors were taken from a female donor older than 55 with stage I lung adenocarcinoma. The CDR3 runs from the conserved cysteine through the conserved F or W. The D gene is left open where the match is weak. For some rows the clone size is stated as once, few or many, or as a class when expanded; others skip it.

j_gene | abundance | d_gene | v_gene | CDR3aa | CDR3nt
TRBJ2-3 | - | - | TRBV7-2 | CASSTGLFLDTQYF | TGTGCCAGCAGCACCGGACTCTTTTTAGATACGCAGTATTTT
TRBJ2-7 | - | TRBD2 | TRBV4-2 | CASSQVSSGGEQYF | TGTGCCAGCAGCCAAGTGTCTAGCGGTGGGGAGCAGTACTTC
TRBJ1-1 | - | - | TRBV9 | CASSVTDTNTEAFF | TGTGCCAGCAGCGTAACAGATACGAACACTGAAGCTTTCTTT
TRBJ2-7 | - | - | TRBV7-9 | CASRKEALYEQYF | TGTGCCAGCAGAAAAGAGGCCCTCTACGAGCAGTACTTC
TRBJ2-1 | few | TRBD2 | TRBV10-3 | CAIGTSGDNEQFF | TGTGCCATCGGGACTAGCGGGGACAATGAGCAGTTCTTC
TRBJ1-2 | - | - | TRBV6-5 | CASTADSYGYTF | TGTGCCAGCACGGCAGATTCCTATGGCTACACCTTC
TRBJ1-4 | once | TRBD1 | TRBV28 | CASSSHRQGGNEKLFF | TGTGCCAGCAGTTCCCACCGACAGGGGGGTAATGAAAAACTGTTTTTT
TRBJ1-1 | - | TRBD1 | TRBV5-1 | CASSLGQGGNTEAFF | TGCGCCAGCAGCTTGGGGCAGGGGGGTAACACTGAAGCTTTCTTT
TRBJ2-7 | once | - | TRBV19 | CASRISARHEQYF | TGTGCCAGTAGGATATCGGCACGCCACGAGCAGTACTTC
TRBJ1-1 | - | TRBD1 | TRBV11-3 | CASSLRTGLNTEAFF | TGTGCCAGCAGCCTACGGACAGGACTGAACACTGAAGCTTTCTTT
TRBJ2-3 | - | TRBD2 | TRBV5-1 | CASSPYGGGTARADTQYF | TGCGCCAGCAGCCCCTACGGGGGAGGGACCGCTCGGGCAGATACGCAGTATTTT
TRBJ1-5 | - | - | TRBV2 | CASSEGHQVNQPQHF | TGTGCCAGCAGTGAGGGACATCAAGTTAATCAGCCCCAGCATTTT
TRBJ1-1 | - | - | TRBV19 | CASSIGVNTEAFF | TGTGCCAGTAGTATTGGGGTGAACACTGAAGCTTTCTTT
TRBJ2-2 | - | - | TRBV6-6 | CASSYSPGAAGELFF | TGTGCCAGCAGTTACTCCCCGGGGGCGGCCGGGGAGCTGTTTTTT
TRBJ2-3 | once | TRBD2 | TRBV6-4 | CASSAEREGADTQYF | TGTGCCAGCAGTGCAGAGCGGGAGGGCGCAGATACGCAGTATTTT